These 30 T cell receptor beta chains originate from one sample sequenced in a study of technical replicates of blood from a handful of donors. The method was immunoSEQ multiplex PCR; TCRdb's version includes in-frame clones alone and lacks a portion of them. The top ten clones hold less than 0.25% of a sample with some 98,000 clones, 90% to 96% of them seen once. Input material: T cells isolated from PBMCs. The receptors here all came from a human donor in good health.

This chain links TRBV7-8 with TRBJ1-1, with D possibly TRBD1 on 5 matching bases. The CDR3 consists of 15 residues. Germline CDR1 and CDR2: SGHVS and FQNEAQ. V lost 1 base, J lost 1 base, and 10 bases lay in between. This chain's CDR3 is CASSLGGGGNTEAFF. In DNA, the CDR3 is TGTGCCAGCAGCTTAGGTGGGGGGGGGAACACTGAAGCTTTCTTT.

This clone was seen just once. The genes are TRBV4-1 and TRBJ1-2; a possible D gene is TRBD1 (6 bases). This CDR3 has 12 residues. With 4 bases removed from V and 8 bases from J, the gap between germline ends came to 11 bases. The germline V gene has CDR1 MGHRA and CDR2 YSYEKL. CDR3 coding DNA: TGCGCCAGCAGCCGCACAGGGAGCGGCTACACCTTC. Its protein is CASSRTGSGYTF.

The J gene is TRBJ1-1, the V gene TRBV30, with unresolved D. The germline V gene encodes CDR1 GTSNPN and CDR2 SVGIG (reference sequence). The CDR3 has 20 amino acids. Trimming removed 0 bases from V and 3 bases from J, with 29 bases in between. The CDR3 nucleotides read TGTGCCTGGAGTGTACTAGGAGGACGTCCGAGCCACGTCCCACACACTGAAGCTTTCTTT. Protein sequence: CAWSVLGGRPSHVPHTEAFF.

This chain connects TRBV5-8 to TRBJ2-5; TRBD1 is a possible D gene (6 bases). Looked up from germline, CDR1 is SGHTS and CDR2 is YDEGEE. The V gene lost 3 bases and the J gene lost 5 bases, with 11 bases spanning the gap. CDR3 length: 13 residues. The CDR3 DNA is TGTGCCAGCAGCTCCACAGGGTACGAGACCCAGTACTTC. It translates to CASSSTGYETQYF.

The chain joins TRBV29-1 to TRBJ2-1, with D perhaps TRBD2 (5 bases). The CDR3 sequence is 9 residues long. V lost 4 bases and J lost 14, with 9 bases in between. Germline CDR1 SQVTM, CDR2 ANQGSEA. The CDR3 here is CSVGEGKFF. The CDR3 DNA reads as TGCAGCGTTGGCGAGGGAAAGTTCTTC.

The CDR3 DNA reads as TGTGCCAGCAGCGGTCGGGACAGGCCTCGGAATGAGCAGTTCTTC. Translation: CASSGRDRPRNEQFF. This chain uses TRBV7-3 with TRBJ2-1; TRBD1 matches 8 bases. Germline V gives CDR1 SGHTA, CDR2 FQGTGA. The CDR3 runs 15 residues. V was pared by 5 bases and J by 7 bases, with 10 bases of the junction left unmatched.

The chain has TRBV5-5 and TRBJ1-4; no definite D call. The CDR3 is 12 amino acids. V lost 0 bases, J lost 8 bases, and 5 bases lay in between. Germline CDR1 and CDR2: SGHKS and YYEKEE (reference sequence). This CDR3 reads CASSLVTEKLFF. CDR3 DNA sequence: TGTGCCAGCAGCTTGGTTACAGAAAAACTGTTTTTT.

J is TRBJ2-3 and V is TRBV11-3; tentative D call: TRBD2 (6 bases). Germline V gene sequence: CDR1 SGHNT, CDR2 YENEEA. Trimming left V 4 bases short and J 3 bases short, with 11 bases between. The CDR3 is 14 amino acids. This CDR3 is CASSSGLRTDTQYF. CDR3 DNA: TGTGCCAGCAGCTCGGGACTGAGGACAGATACGCAGTATTTT.

This chain joins TRBV5-5 and TRBJ2-3; TRBD2 matches 12 bases. The CDR3 covers 17 residues. Germline V gene data show CDR1 as SGHKS and CDR2 as YYEKEE (reference sequence). V lost 5 bases and J lost 1; bases outside the gene matches: 8. CDR3 protein: CASRTSGGLRGTDTQYF. CDR3 nucleotides: TGTGCCAGCAGGACTAGCGGGGGACTTCGTGGCACAGATACGCAGTATTTT. The entire variable domain, with the rest obtained from reference TRBV5-5 and TRBJ2-3, is as follows: DAGVTQSPTHLIKTRGQQVTLRCSPISGHKSVSWYQQVLGQGPQFIFQYYEKEERGRGNFPDRFSARQFPNYSSELNVNALLLGDSALYLCASRTSGGLRGTDTQYFGPGTRLTVL.

This chain joins TRBV6-1 and TRBJ2-7; tentatively, D is TRBD1 (5 bases). Per germline, CDR1 MNHNS and CDR2 SASEGT. The V end lost 2 bases, the J end lost 7 bases, and 18 bases lay between the germline ends. The CDR3 length is 15 residues. CDR3 loop: CASSELTGSAWEQYF. The CDR3 bases are TGTGCCAGCAGTGAATTAACAGGATCCGCCTGGGAGCAGTACTTC.

The V gene is TRBV28, the J gene TRBJ1-4; TRBD1 agrees at 8 bases. CDR3 size: 13 residues. V trimming: 8 bases; J trimming: 4 bases; junction bases outside the gene matches: 3. Germline assignment: CDR1 MDHEN and CDR2 SYDVKM. CDR3 in DNA: TGTGCCAGCGGGGACAGGATTAATGAAAAACTGTTTTTT. Its protein is CASGDRINEKLFF.

CDR3 region: CASIGQGGNTGELFF. CDR3 in DNA: TGTGCCAGCATCGGACAGGGGGGGAACACCGGGGAGCTGTTTTTT. The rearrangement uses TRBV2 and TRBJ2-2, with TRBD1 matching over 10 bases. This CDR3 comprises 15 residues. V shed 7 bases, J shed 1 base, and the junction held 3 bases outside the gene matches. The germline V gene encodes CDR1 SNHLY and CDR2 FYNNEI.

The chain combines TRBV9 with TRBJ2-3; TRBD2 matches 8 bases. V gave up 4 bases and J gave up 3 bases; unmatched junction bases: 19. The germline gives CDR1 SGDLS, CDR2 YYNGEE. This CDR3 has 19 residues. The CDR3 nucleotides read TGTGCCAGCAGCACCCTAACGCCGACTAGCGTTTTCCTTACAGATACGCAGTATTTT. It translates to CASSTLTPTSVFLTDTQYF.

The count of this clone is one. The rearrangement uses TRBV9 and TRBJ1-4; no reliable D call. The CDR3 runs to 12 residues. Trimming shortened V by 3 bases and J by 8 bases, and 8 bases separated the two germline ends. Germline CDR1 reads SGDLS; CDR2 reads YYNGEE. The CDR3: CASSAPREKLFF. The CDR3 DNA follows: TGTGCCAGCAGCGCGCCCAGGGAAAAACTGTTTTTT.

The chain joins TRBV13 to TRBJ2-5; D possibly corresponds to TRBD2 (6 bases). The CDR3 is 14 residues long. The germline V gene encodes CDR1 PRHDT and CDR2 FYEKMQ (reference sequence). V dropped 5 bases and J dropped 5 bases, with 15 bases sitting between them. The CDR3 DNA follows: TGTGCCAGCAGCCCCGGGCCGGGGGAGGAGACCCAGTACTTC. Translation gives CASSPGPGEETQYF.

The V call is TRBV14, the J call TRBJ2-1; D might be TRBD2 (6 bases). The CDR3 is 14 residues long. Germline CDR1 reads SGHDN; CDR2 reads FVKESK. Trimming stripped 1 base from V and 10 bases from J, with 14 bases between. The CDR3 DNA is TGTGCCAGCAGCCAAGTTTTACGGGGGAAAGAGCAGTTCTTC. It encodes CASSQVLRGKEQFF. Together with reference TRBV14 and TRBJ2-1, the CDR3 gives the full variable domain: EAGVTQFPSHSVIEKGQTVTLRCDPISGHDNLYWYRRVMGKEIKFLLHFVKESKQDESGMPNNRFLAERTGGTYSTLKVQPAELEDSGVYFCASSQVLRGKEQFFGPGTRLTVL.

V gene TRBV6-5 combines with J gene TRBJ1-1; D unresolved. CDR1 and CDR2 (germline): MNHEY, SVGAGI. V lost 6 bases to trimming and J lost 1 base, with 9 bases between them. The CDR3 loop spans 13 amino acids. CDR3 coding DNA: TGTGCCAGCAGACAGTCGCGGAACACTGAAGCTTTCTTT. Amino acid sequence: CASRQSRNTEAFF.

This clone was counted a single time. This chain joins TRBV6-5 and TRBJ2-3, with D perhaps matching TRBD2 (5 bases). V lost 2 bases and J lost 8, with 11 bases in between. The CDR3 has 13 residues. Germline values: CDR1 MNHEY, CDR2 SVGAGI. The CDR3 bases are TGTGCCAGCAGTTACCCCGGCGGGTCTACGCAGTATTTT. Amino acid sequence: CASSYPGGSTQYF.

The chain carries TRBV12-2 and TRBJ2-3; the DNA was not used to check the table's D call, TRBD2. TRBV12-2 is a pseudogene segment. The CDR3 loop spans 18 amino acids. The CDR3 bases are TGTGCAAGTCGCTTTGGGACTAGCGGGAGGTACGGCACAGATACGCAGTATTTT. This gives the protein CASRFGTSGRYGTDTQYF.

The V gene is TRBV29-1, the J gene TRBJ2-2, with 9 bases matching TRBD1. Germline V gives CDR1 SQVTM, CDR2 ANQGSEA. After removal of 1 base from V and 5 bases from J, the junction contained 2 bases not matched to a gene. The CDR3 length is 14 residues. The CDR3 DNA reads TGCAGCGTTGAAGGGACAGGGGTGACCGGGGAGCTGTTTTTT. Amino acids: CSVEGTGVTGELFF.

V is TRBV4-1 and J is TRBJ1-5, with D tentatively TRBD1 (5 bases). Germline CDR1 reads MGHRA; CDR2 reads YSYEKL. With 5 bases removed from V and 5 bases from J, the gap between germline ends came to 10 bases. The CDR3 has 13 amino acids. Here the CDR3 reads CASSSGLYQPQHF. The CDR3 coding sequence is TGCGCCAGCAGCTCAGGGTTATATCAGCCCCAGCATTTT.

The chain recombines TRBV7-2 with TRBJ1-1; a possible D gene is TRBD1 (6 bases). Germline-derived CDR1 and CDR2 are SGHTA and FQGNSA. V lost 5 bases and J 3 bases, leaving 13 bases between the germline ends. This CDR3 has 14 amino acids. The CDR3 nucleotides read TGTGCCAGCAGCACCCAAGGGGGGGACACTGAAGCTTTCTTT. Translating it yields CASSTQGGDTEAFF.

The chain recombines TRBV11-2 with TRBJ2-7, with a tentative D call TRBD1 (5 bases). This CDR3 spans 12 amino acids. V was trimmed by 2 bases and J by 4 bases, leaving 6 bases between them. Per germline, CDR1 SGHAT and CDR2 FQNNGV. The CDR3 coding sequence is TGTGCCAGCAGCTTACAGGGTTACGAGCAGTACTTC. Translating gives CASSLQGYEQYF.

The CDR3 here is CASSLEGTGTYEQYF. CDR3 bases: TGTGCCAGCTCACTCGAAGGAACAGGGACCTACGAGCAGTACTTC. The rearrangement joins TRBV18 to TRBJ2-7; D is perhaps TRBD1 (6 bases). This CDR3 region has 15 residues. V lost 4 bases to trimming and J lost 2 bases, with 15 bases between them. Germline CDR1 is KGHSH and CDR2 is LQKENI.

The rearrangement joins TRBV5-1 to TRBJ2-1; possible D gene TRBD1, 5 bases. Between the trimmed V and J ends, which lost 0 bases and 1 base, there was a span of 11 bases. The germline gives CDR1 SGHRS, CDR2 YFSETQ. CDR3 size: 16 residues. The CDR3 loop is CASSLDGHPSYNEQFF. The CDR3 nucleotides read TGCGCCAGCAGCTTGGATGGACACCCGTCCTACAATGAGCAGTTCTTC.

The chain links TRBV6-5 to TRBJ1-2; 9 nucleotides match TRBD1. CDR1 is MNHEY and CDR2 is SVGAGI in the germline V gene. The length of the CDR3 is 13 residues. J lost 6 bases, V lost 6 bases, and 5 bases had no gene match. The CDR3 DNA sequence: TGTGCCAGCAGGGGGACAGGGTTAAATGGCTACACCTTC. Translated: CASRGTGLNGYTF.

The V call is TRBV29-1, the J call TRBJ2-3; D gene ambiguous. Trimming took 6 bases from V and 3 from J, leaving 10 bases between them. CDR1 is SQVTM, CDR2 ANQGSEA, per germline. This CDR3 has 12 amino acids. DNA of the CDR3: TGCAGCGTACTAACATCGACAGATACGCAGTATTTT. The encoded protein is CSVLTSTDTQYF.

The genes are TRBV20-1 and TRBJ1-3; D remains ambiguous. CDR3 length: 11 residues. Germline V gene sequence: CDR1 DFQATT, CDR2 SNEGSKA (reference sequence). V was shortened by 6 bases and J by 8 bases, with 11 bases between the two germline ends. The CDR3 reads CSAPKADTIYF. For the CDR3, the DNA is TGCAGTGCCCCCAAGGCGGACACCATATATTTT.

This chain connects TRBV7-3 to TRBJ2-1; D may be TRBD1 (6 bases). The CDR3 has 17 amino acids. From germline, CDR1 is SGHTA and CDR2 FQGTGA. V lost 5 bases, J lost 6 bases, and 23 bases lay in between. The CDR3 DNA sequence: TGTGCCAGCAGCGAACTCCAGGGGCCAGCCGGAGCCAATGAGCAGTTCTTC. Translated: CASSELQGPAGANEQFF.

This clone was recorded only once. The rearrangement joins TRBV15 to TRBJ1-5; tentatively, D is TRBD1 (6 bases). This CDR3 comprises 15 residues. From germline, CDR1 is LNHNV and CDR2 YYDKDF (reference sequence). Trimming cost V 3 bases and J 5 bases, with 14 bases left between them. CDR3 coding DNA: TGTGCCACCAGCAGCGACCGGGACACCCATCAGCCCCAGCATTTT. Translating it yields CATSSDRDTHQPQHF. Together with reference TRBV15 and TRBJ1-5, the CDR3 gives the full variable domain: DAMVIQNPRYQVTQFGKPVTLSCSQTLNHNVMYWYQQKSSQAPKLLFHYYDKDFNNEADTPDNFQSRRPNTSFCFLDIRSPGLGDTAMYLCATSSDRDTHQPQHFGDGTRLSIL.